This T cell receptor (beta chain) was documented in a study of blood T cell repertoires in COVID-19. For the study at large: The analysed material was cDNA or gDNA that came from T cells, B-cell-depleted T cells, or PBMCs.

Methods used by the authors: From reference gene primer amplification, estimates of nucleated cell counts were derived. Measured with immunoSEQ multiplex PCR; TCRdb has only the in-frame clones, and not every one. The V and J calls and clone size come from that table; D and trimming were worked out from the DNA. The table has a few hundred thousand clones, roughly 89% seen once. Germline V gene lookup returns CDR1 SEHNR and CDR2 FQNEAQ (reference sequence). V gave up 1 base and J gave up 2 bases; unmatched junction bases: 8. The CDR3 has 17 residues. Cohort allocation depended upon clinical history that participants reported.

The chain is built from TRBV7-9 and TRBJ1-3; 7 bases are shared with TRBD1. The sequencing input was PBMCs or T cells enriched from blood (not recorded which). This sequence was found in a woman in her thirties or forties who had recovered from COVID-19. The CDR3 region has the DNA TGTGCCAGCAGCTTAGGGATGACAGGGAGTCCTGGAAACACCATATATTTT. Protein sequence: CASSLGMTGSPGNTIYF.